This T cell receptor beta chain is from a study of shared clonotypes between healthy human individuals. In the study overall: Plates per donor: three CD4 naive, three CD4 memory, two CD8 naive, one CD8 memory. General study findings and limits: Several donors held about 5% of naive CD4 clonotypes in common. Among the subsets, naive ones generally showed larger estimated richness than memory ones.

Original processing notes: ImmunoSEQ supplied junction-only sequences lacking quality scores, so filtering was different. TCRdb's copy holds only in-frame clones and misses some; the assay was immunoSEQ multiplex PCR. Clonal size and the V and J genes are those of that table, whereas D and trimming came from the DNA. The data contain about 2 million clones, about 95% of them seen just once; the ten biggest clones take up 0.1% to 0.15%. This CDR3 spans 14 amino acids. Germline V lookup: CDR1 SNHLY, CDR2 FYNNEI. V dropped 6 bases and J dropped 0 bases, with 6 bases sitting between them. Remarks on this clone: Its antigen is undetermined.

This receptor was obtained from a man younger than 30 in good health. The chain joins TRBV2 to TRBJ2-6; D remains unclear. Sequencing used naive CD4+ T cells sorted from blood. This sample's subset: CD45RA+ positively selected. The CDR3, as DNA: TGTGCCAGCAGAGCAGGCTCTGGGGCCAACGTCCTGACTTTC. Translation: CASRAGSGANVLTF.